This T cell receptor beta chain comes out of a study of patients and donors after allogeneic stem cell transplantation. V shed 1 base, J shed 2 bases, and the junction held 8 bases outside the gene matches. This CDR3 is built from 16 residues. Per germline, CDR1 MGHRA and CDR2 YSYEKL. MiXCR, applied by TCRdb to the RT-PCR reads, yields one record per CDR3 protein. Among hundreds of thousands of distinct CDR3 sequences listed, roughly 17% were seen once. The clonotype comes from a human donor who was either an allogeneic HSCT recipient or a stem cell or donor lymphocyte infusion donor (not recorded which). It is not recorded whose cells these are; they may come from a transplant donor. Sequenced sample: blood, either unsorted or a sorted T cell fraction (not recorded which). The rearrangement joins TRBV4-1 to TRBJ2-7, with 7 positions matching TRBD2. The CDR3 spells CASSQVGASGTYEQYF. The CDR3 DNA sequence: TGCGCCAGCAGCCAAGTTGGAGCTAGCGGAACCTACGAGCAGTACTTC.